This entry describes one TCR beta chain. It lacks a known antigen. No base quality values were provided; no much bigger clone lies one nucleotide off. Libraries were constructed by the immunoSEQ multiplex PCR assay. The multiplex PCR relied on a mix of 60 forward primers for TCR Vbeta segments and 13 reverse primers for TCR Jbeta segments. The CDR3 region of rearranged TCR beta genes was amplified from genomic DNA with a multiplex PCR assay. The amplified TCR beta libraries were sequenced on the Illumina HiSeq System as 87-base-pair reads. Under the source paper's analysis protocol: A later analysis tallied 75 million to 95 million unique TCR beta chains across the 666 repertoires, and roughly 11 million of those chains were shared by two or more donors. Raw reads were error-corrected and collapsed into unique sequences with a nearest-neighbor algorithm that merged closely related sequences to remove PCR and sequencing errors. CDR3 sequences were aligned to IMGT reference sequences to assign V, D and J gene segments. For a sequence to be retained, a match of at least six nucleotides to both a V gene segment and a J gene segment was required. Rearrangements were called productive when the CDR3 lacked stop codons and stayed in frame with V and J; all others were non-productive. Following IMGT convention, CDR3 was defined as the stretch from the second conserved V-encoded cysteine to the conserved J-encoded phenylalanine. The earlier analysis of about 620 of the donors excluded sequences that lacked an unambiguous match to a single V gene segment. An earlier analysis of some 610 of the donors called V segments functional above 56.7% productive rearrangements and segregating when the between-donor standard deviation exceeded 5%. A statistical classification framework was built to diagnose cytomegalovirus status from the catalog of TCR beta chain sequences. V and J gene assignment, in a later analysis, came from comparing TCR nucleotide sequences with IMGT/GENE-DB human TR gene sequences. A later analysis assigned CDR3 sequences and most-parsimonious VDJ recombination scenarios with the TCRdist pipeline. In a later analysis, each TCR beta chain was defined by its CDR3 amino acid sequence together with its V-gene family, and reads lacking a unique V-gene family were excluded. In a later analysis, a few hundred highly shared, low-generation-probability nucleotide sequences were removed to address suspected cross-contamination and a sequencing artifact. In a later analysis, a clonal expansion index for each public chain was calculated from normalized within-repertoire ranks of inferred template counts. In a later analysis, generation probabilities were computed with a VDJ recombination model fitted to out-of-frame rearrangements, and the resulting probabilities were checked against IGoR. A later analysis scored TCR-TCR, TCR-HLA and TCR-CMV co-occurrence with hypergeometric tests, applying a repertoire-size bias correction to TCR pairs. To estimate false discovery rates, a later analysis permuted the HLA or CMV assignments 20 times. In a later analysis, co-occurring TCRs were grouped using DBSCAN, with TCRdist sequence similarity added in when clustering inside HLA-allele-positive subsets. Co-occurrence clustering excluded repertoires with fewer than 30,000 or more than 120,000 public chains, plus five with anomalous nucleotide sharing. This immuneACCESS table, as held by TCRdb, lists in-frame sequences with V and J called but not all clones. Of the missing ones, under half trace to an unresolved V gene in checked studies; the others have no known cause. Clonal size and the V and J genes are those of that table, whereas D and trimming came from the DNA. This sample gives 200,000 to 250,000 clones in total; 70% to 90% of them show up just once. The top ten clonotypes cover 2.5% to 3.5% of the sample.

These data are taken from a study of cytomegalovirus exposure and HLA in healthy donors (dated 2017 in TCRdb). Context from the whole study: According to an earlier analysis of around 600 of the donors, 150 million to 200 million T cells yielded 95 million to 140 million unique TCR beta sequences and roughly 280 Gb of sequence data. In a later genetic analysis, genome-wide SNP genotypes for about 65% of the roughly 700 donors were used, and that subset was treated as a discovery cohort. Every repertoire in the discovery cohort had been generated on one and the same sequencing platform. The number of typed donors differed by locus: 629-630 for A, B, C, DRB1 and DQB1; approximately 530 for DQA1; 606 for DPA1; and around 450 for DPB1. In addition to the first cohort of hundreds of subjects, a separate validation cohort of 100 to 150 different subjects was used. Class I and class II HLA loci were covered by the typing at four-digit resolution. A later analysis re-examined previously published TCR beta repertoires from about 700 donors and added high-resolution HLA genotyping to investigate patterns of TCR occurrence. The genetic ancestry cluster associated with self-reported Caucasian donors included over 65% of the approximately 410 genotyped donors. Four to six DR-DQ haplotypes were handled as single units for association and clustering, since linkage in the cohort was strong. About 310 gigabases of sequencing data and approximately 93 million unique TCR sequences were included in an early release covering about 600 HLA-typed donors. Donor age, sex, ethnicity and CMV serostatus were collected together with the repertoire data. An earlier analysis of 500 to 750 of the donors applied high-throughput TCR beta sequencing to assess whether each TCR beta V gene segment acted as functional or pseudogenic. Rather than using new phenotypic data, the later analysis identified candidate immune exposures from TCR beta sequences and from how often those sequences occurred across donors. High-throughput TCR immunosequencing, statistical association of individual TCRs with disease status, and machine learning were combined to predict cytomegalovirus infection status. Among about 400 genotyped donors of the cohort, an average of about 220,000 unique TCR beta nucleotide sequences was sequenced per donor, of which roughly 17% were non-productive. The study profiled the T cell repertoires of 666 subjects by immunosequencing and related them to cytomegalovirus serostatus. The aim of the study was to test whether cataloging public T cell receptors could identify signatures of past pathogen exposure.

The cohort consisted of 600 to 750 healthy bone marrow donors. At the time of sampling, all cohort members were nominally healthy, though unrecorded immune exposures were likely present. The donor tested CMV seronegative, placing the donor among the 300 to 450 seronegative members of the cohort. A peripheral blood sample was collected from each donor, and TCR beta sequencing was performed on peripheral blood mononuclear cells. The Qiagen DNeasy Blood Extraction Kit was used to extract genomic DNA from the blood cell samples. The full study reports these points: In a later analysis, HLA-associated TCR beta chains showed more clonal expansion and lower generation probabilities than non-associated chains that were equally common. Linkage disequilibrium might explain the correlated functional status among segregating V segments, but an unknown experimental factor could not be ruled out. According to the authors, the approach could potentially be generalized to other disease states and immunological phenotypes. Broadly in line with IMGT annotations, most TCR beta V segments showed up in productive rearrangements about 87% or about 30% of the time in an earlier analysis of 587 of the donors. Because counts were too low, about 17 rarely observed V segments, including chromosome 9 orphons, were excluded from the earlier analysis of some 590 of the donors. In both the original and validation cohorts, the classifier was reported to diagnose cytomegalovirus status with high specificity and sensitivity. A few of the identified cytomegalovirus-associated TCR beta chains were confirmed in vitro to be specific for cytomegalovirus antigens. When HLA alleles, especially DR and DQ, strongly co-occurred, TCR associations were difficult to assign to individual alleles. In a later analysis, the rate of TCR association differed among HLA loci, with DRB1 alleles having the most associated TCRs and HLA-C alleles having the fewest. In the study, about 150 TCR beta chains were listed as associated with cytomegalovirus. At a false discovery rate of 0.05, a later analysis linked some 17,000 TCR beta sequences to specific HLA alleles. Presence/absence analyses assumed roughly uniform sequencing depth across donors, an assumption that may not hold. A cluster of highly shared sequence variants was judged likely to represent a technical artifact of the sequencing pipeline. The 87-base-pair reads could not distinguish some IMGT-functional V segments, including TRBV6-2 and TRBV6-3, so those segments were excluded. According to a later genetic analysis, donors in an Asian-associated ancestry cluster had fewer N-insertions in productive TCRs than the roughly 700-donor mean. In a later genetic analysis, a missense DCLRE1C variant was associated with V-gene and J-gene trimming of TCR beta chains, and the association was replicated in an independent cohort. This cohort had only TCR beta chains sequenced, and the lack of alpha or paired-chain data limited which features could be detected. A further reported finding was that TCR beta sequences accurately predicted the HLA-A and HLA-B alleles for most subjects in the first cohort. Most TCR sequences were observed very rarely across donors, whereas some public TCRs were present in many individuals. A later analysis found that most CMV-associated TCR beta chains appeared HLA-restricted, with HLA associations seemingly driven largely by CMV exposure. Immune exposure information for the cohort was limited to CMV serostatus. A later analysis reported that several top co-occurrence clusters appeared linked to parvovirus B19, influenza, CMV and Epstein-Barr virus. Because HLA typing was missing for some donors at each locus, association tests included only the typed subset.

CDR1 and CDR2, per the germline V gene, are SQVTM and ANQGSEA. The CDR3 sequence holds 13 residues, the cysteine and phenylalanine included. Just the 39-base CDR3 DNA is kept, in frame starting at base 1. The sequence derives from a man in his thirties or forties in good health and CMV-seronegative. Recombination joined TRBV29-1 with TRBJ2-5; 8 nucleotides in the junction match TRBD2. The DNA end favors TRBJ2-7, so the J call may be wrong. The sample was PBMCs. The nucleotide sequence reads as follows: TGCAGCGTCCGGGGGGGGGAACCCTACGAGCAGTACTTC. It codes for CSVRGGEPYEQYF.